This TCR beta chain is from a study of CD8 T cells in Susac syndrome. The TEMRA cells underwent FACS enrichment, while the CD8+ and CD4+ T cells underwent negative isolation. With random hexamers, reverse transcription was performed on roughly 0.5 to 1 ug of RNA. Multiplex immunoSEQ PCR targeted 54 Vbeta and 13 Jbeta TCR beta segments. TCRdb passed the immunoSEQ multiplex PCR reads through MiXCR, listing each CDR3 protein once. The repertoire holds around 200,000 distinct CDR3 sequences, with 95% as singletons. The germline gives CDR1 SGHTA, CDR2 FQGNSA. CDR3 length: 15 amino acids. Unmatched junction bases numbered 9, after V lost 5 bases and J lost 3 bases.

The sample consisted of CD4+ T cells from PBMCs. V usage is TRBV7-2 and J usage is TRBJ1-2; TRBD1 matches at 7 bases. The receptor was isolated from a human donor with multiple sclerosis. This chain's CDR3 is CASSLRGGRDYGYTF. The DNA of the CDR3 is TGTGCCAGCAGCCTACGAGGGGGCAGGGACTATGGCTACACCTTC.